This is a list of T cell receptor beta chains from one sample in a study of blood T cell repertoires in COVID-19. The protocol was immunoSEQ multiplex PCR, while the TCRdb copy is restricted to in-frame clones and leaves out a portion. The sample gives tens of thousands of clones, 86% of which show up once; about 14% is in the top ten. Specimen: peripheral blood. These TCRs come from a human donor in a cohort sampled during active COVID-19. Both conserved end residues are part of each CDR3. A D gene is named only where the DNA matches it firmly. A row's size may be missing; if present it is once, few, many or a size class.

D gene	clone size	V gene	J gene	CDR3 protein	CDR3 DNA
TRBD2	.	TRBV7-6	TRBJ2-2	CASSSDLLAGDTGELFF	TGTGCCAGCAGCTCTGACCTGCTAGCGGGGGACACCGGGGAGCTGTTTTTT
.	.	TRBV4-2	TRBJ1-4	CASSQDWQPQDKKLFF	TGTGCCAGCAGCCAAGATTGGCAGCCACAGGATAAGAAACTGTTTTTT
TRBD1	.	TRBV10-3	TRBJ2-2	CAISVTGGTNTGELFF	TGTGCCATCAGTGTTACAGGGGGGACGAACACCGGGGAGCTGTTTTTT
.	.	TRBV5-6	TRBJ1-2	CASSLGGGRTYGYTF	TGTGCCAGCAGCCTTGGGGGAGGGAGAACCTATGGCTACACCTTC
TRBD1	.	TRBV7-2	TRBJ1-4	CASSPPGTGDEKLFF	TGTGCCAGCAGCCCCCCAGGGACAGGGGATGAAAAACTGTTTTTT
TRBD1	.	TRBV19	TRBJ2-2	CASSIGMGQGNTGELFF	TGTGCCAGTAGTATTGGTATGGGACAGGGTAATACCGGGGAGCTGTTTTTT
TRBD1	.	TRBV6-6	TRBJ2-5	CASSYPRQGASETQYF	TGTGCCAGCAGTTACCCCAGACAGGGGGCGAGTGAGACCCAGTACTTC
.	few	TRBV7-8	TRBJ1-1	CASSPQLSLEAFF	TGTGCCAGCAGTCCTCAACTCTCCCTTGAAGCTTTCTTT
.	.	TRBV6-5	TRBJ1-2	CASNSGGGNYGYTF	TGTGCCAGCAATTCAGGTGGTGGGAACTATGGCTACACCTTC
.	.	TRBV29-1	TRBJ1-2	CSVEGQAGGVGYGYTF	TGCAGCGTTGAAGGGCAGGCCGGAGGGGTTGGGTATGGCTACACCTTC
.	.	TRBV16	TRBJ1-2	CASSQATARTNYGYTF	TGTGCCAGCAGCCAAGCGACAGCTAGAACAAACTATGGCTACACCTTC
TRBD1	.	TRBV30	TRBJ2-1	CAWNRDRANEQFF	TGTGCCTGGAACCGGGACAGGGCTAATGAGCAGTTCTTC
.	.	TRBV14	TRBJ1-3	CASSRTGFSGNTIYF	TGTGCCAGCAGTCGTACAGGGTTCTCTGGAAACACCATATATTTT
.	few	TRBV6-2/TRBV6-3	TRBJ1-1	CASSPGVPEAFF	TGTGCCAGCAGCCCAGGGGTTCCTGAAGCTTTCTTT
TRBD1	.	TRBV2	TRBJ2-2	CASRPMTGPTGELFF	TGTGCCAGCAGGCCTATGACAGGGCCCACCGGGGAGCTGTTTTTT
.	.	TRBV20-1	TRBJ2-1	CSASISGRNNEQFF	TGCAGTGCAAGTATTAGCGGCCGGAACAATGAGCAGTTCTTC
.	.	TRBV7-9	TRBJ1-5	CASSRTGETQPQHF	TGTGCCAGCAGCCGAACGGGGGAGACTCAGCCCCAGCATTTT
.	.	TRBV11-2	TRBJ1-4	CASSLGRLNEKLFF	TGTGCCAGCAGCTTAGGGAGGTTGAATGAAAAACTGTTTTTT
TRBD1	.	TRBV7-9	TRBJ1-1	CASSGQGSLSEAFF	TGTGCCAGCTCCGGACAGGGGAGTCTCTCTGAAGCTTTCTTT
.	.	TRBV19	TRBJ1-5	CASTPTGGGRGQPQHF	TGTGCCAGTACCCCAACCGGCGGGGGGCGAGGTCAGCCCCAGCATTTT
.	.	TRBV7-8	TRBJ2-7	CASSLAERGAEQYF	TGTGCCAGCAGCTTAGCGGAACGGGGGGCCGAGCAGTACTTC
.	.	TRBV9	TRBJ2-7	CASSPRGGGMSYEQYF	TGTGCCAGCAGCCCACGAGGAGGGGGCATGAGCTACGAGCAGTACTTC
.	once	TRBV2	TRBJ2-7	CASALAVGLYEQYF	TGTGCCAGCGCACTGGCAGTCGGACTTTACGAGCAGTACTTC
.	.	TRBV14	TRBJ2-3	CASSQVGGGYTDTQYF	TGTGCCAGCAGCCAAGTAGGGGGGGGATACACAGATACGCAGTATTTT
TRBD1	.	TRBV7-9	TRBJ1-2	CASSSAGQGKWSNGYTF	TGTGCCAGCAGCTCGGCTGGACAGGGGAAGTGGTCGAATGGCTACACCTTC
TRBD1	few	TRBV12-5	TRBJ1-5	CASGLVTTTETGGNQPQHF	TGTGCTAGTGGTTTGGTCACCACGACCGAGACAGGGGGCAATCAGCCCCAGCATTTT
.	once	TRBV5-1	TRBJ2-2	CASSGSKSGELFF	TGCGCCAGCAGCGGGAGTAAAAGCGGGGAGCTGTTTTTT
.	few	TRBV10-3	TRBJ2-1	CAISEPRQVEQFF	TGTGCCATCAGTGAGCCGAGACAGGTAGAGCAGTTCTTC
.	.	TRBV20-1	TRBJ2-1	CSARLNNEQFF	TGCAGTGCGAGGCTCAACAATGAGCAGTTCTTC